What follows is one T cell receptor beta chain and its context. Its antigen remains unknown. Data came from immunoSEQ multiplex PCR; TCRdb stores just in-frame clones and leaves some out. This table holds some 120,000 clones, about nine tenths found once. The record originates from a study of graft-versus-host responses after intestinal transplantation. For the study at large: Each of the recipients got a multivisceral, liver-intestinal, or isolated intestinal transplant.

V lost 4 bases and J 0 bases, leaving 20 bases between the germline ends. The CDR3 is 18 amino acids. Germline loops: CDR1 SGHRS, CDR2 YFSETQ. This chain connects TRBV5-1 to TRBJ1-3, with D possibly TRBD1 on 5 matching bases. The receptor was isolated from a human donor who received an intestinal transplant. The specimen was unstimulated CD4+ T cells sorted from spleen or lymph node cells, collected before intestinal transplant. This chain's CDR3 is CASSPRGGGTYSGNTIYF. CDR3 in DNA: TGCGCCAGCAGCCCCCGGGGGGGAGGCACTTACTCTGGAAACACCATATATTTT.